A selection of T cell receptor beta chains follows, all from one sample in a study of high-grade serous ovarian cancer treatment subgroups. Some clones are missing from TCRdb's copy, which holds only in-frame ones; the method was immunoSEQ multiplex PCR. The sample shows 10,000 to 15,000 clones, over 75% of them seen only once. The source material was tumor tissue. The receptors were gathered from a human donor with high-grade serous ovarian cancer. Each CDR3 is given with its conserved first and last residue. A D gene is named only where the DNA matches it firmly. Where a row states a size, it is once, few, many or the class of an expanded clone; other rows omit it.

v_gene: TRBV28; d_gene: .; abundance: .; j_gene: TRBJ1-5; CDR3nt: TGTGCCAGCAGTCTAGTGGCTCAGCCCCAGCATTTT; CDR3aa: CASSLVAQPQHF
v_gene: TRBV5-1; d_gene: .; abundance: .; j_gene: TRBJ2-7; CDR3nt: TGCGCCAGCAGCATATCGGCACTTACCTACGAGCAGTACTTC; CDR3aa: CASSISALTYEQYF
v_gene: TRBV7-2; d_gene: .; abundance: .; j_gene: TRBJ2-1; CDR3nt: TGTGCCAGCAGCTTAGAAGGGGGGCGGGTCTATGAGCAGTTCTTC; CDR3aa: CASSLEGGRVYEQFF
v_gene: TRBV7-8; d_gene: .; abundance: .; j_gene: TRBJ2-3; CDR3nt: TGTGCCAGCAGCTTACTAGATACGCAGTATTTT; CDR3aa: CASSLLDTQYF
v_gene: TRBV2; d_gene: .; abundance: .; j_gene: TRBJ2-3; CDR3nt: TGTGCCAGCAGTGGTGTCTCCGGACAGAGGTATTTT; CDR3aa: CASSGVSGQRYF
v_gene: TRBV18; d_gene: .; abundance: .; j_gene: TRBJ1-1; CDR3nt: TGTGCCAGCTCACCTCCGAGTAGGGGGATGAACACTGAAGCTTTCTTT; CDR3aa: CASSPPSRGMNTEAFF
v_gene: TRBV15; d_gene: .; abundance: .; j_gene: TRBJ2-5; CDR3nt: TGTGCCACCAGCAGAGACCCAGTAAACCAAGAGACCCAGTACTTC; CDR3aa: CATSRDPVNQETQYF
v_gene: TRBV7-8; d_gene: .; abundance: .; j_gene: TRBJ1-5; CDR3nt: TGTGCCAGCAGCTTAAGCAGGGGCAATCAGCCCCAGCATTTT; CDR3aa: CASSLSRGNQPQHF
v_gene: TRBV5-4; d_gene: .; abundance: large; j_gene: TRBJ2-6; CDR3nt: TGTGCCAGCAGCCATAAGATATGGAGCTCTGGGGCCAACGTCCTGACTTTC; CDR3aa: CASSHKIWSSGANVLTF
v_gene: TRBV20-1; d_gene: .; abundance: .; j_gene: TRBJ2-1; CDR3nt: TGCAGTGCTCACCTAGCAACAATGCAGTTCTTC; CDR3aa: CSAHLATMQFF
v_gene: TRBV5-6; d_gene: .; abundance: .; j_gene: TRBJ2-7; CDR3nt: TGTGCCAGCAGCTTGGGGGTGGGCTTTCACGAGCAGTACTTC; CDR3aa: CASSLGVGFHEQYF
v_gene: TRBV19; d_gene: TRBD1; abundance: .; j_gene: TRBJ1-2; CDR3nt: TGTGCCAGTAGTTCACCGGGACAGTCCTATGGCTACACCTTC; CDR3aa: CASSSPGQSYGYTF
v_gene: TRBV6-1; d_gene: .; abundance: .; j_gene: TRBJ2-5; CDR3nt: TGTGCCAGCAGTGAACCGGGACTCATAAAAGAGACCCAGTACTTC; CDR3aa: CASSEPGLIKETQYF
v_gene: TRBV29-1; d_gene: .; abundance: .; j_gene: TRBJ1-1; CDR3nt: TGCAGCGCCCGGTTGGGGCAGTCCACGGCTTTCTTT; CDR3aa: CSARLGQSTAFF
v_gene: TRBV10-3; d_gene: .; abundance: .; j_gene: TRBJ2-7; CDR3nt: TGTGCCATCAGTCCGACCAGGGAGAACGAGCAGTACTTC; CDR3aa: CAISPTRENEQYF
v_gene: TRBV9; d_gene: TRBD1; abundance: .; j_gene: TRBJ2-1; CDR3nt: TGTGCCAGCAGCGTATGGACAGGACACAATGAGCAGTTCTTC; CDR3aa: CASSVWTGHNEQFF
v_gene: TRBV2; d_gene: TRBD1; abundance: .; j_gene: TRBJ1-4; CDR3nt: TGTGCCAGCCGACAGGGGTTAGGTGAAAAACTGTTTTTT; CDR3aa: CASRQGLGEKLFF
v_gene: TRBV6-1; d_gene: TRBD1; abundance: .; j_gene: TRBJ1-1; CDR3nt: TGTGCCAGCGACGAGACAGGGGGAGTCACTGAAGCTTTCTTT; CDR3aa: CASDETGGVTEAFF
v_gene: TRBV6-1; d_gene: .; abundance: .; j_gene: TRBJ2-1; CDR3nt: TGTGCCAGCAGTGACCGGACCAGGAACAATGAGCAGTTCTTC; CDR3aa: CASSDRTRNNEQFF
v_gene: TRBV28; d_gene: .; abundance: .; j_gene: TRBJ1-5; CDR3nt: TGTGCCAGCAGTCTCGGGACCTACAGCAATCAGCCCCAGCATTTT; CDR3aa: CASSLGTYSNQPQHF
v_gene: TRBV11-2; d_gene: TRBD1; abundance: .; j_gene: TRBJ1-4; CDR3nt: TGTGCCAGCAGCGCCCAAGGGGGCGCCGATGAAAAACTGTTTTTT; CDR3aa: CASSAQGGADEKLFF
v_gene: TRBV15; d_gene: .; abundance: .; j_gene: TRBJ2-3; CDR3nt: TGTGCCACCAGCAGGACAGTGATAAGGACAGATACGCAGTATTTT; CDR3aa: CATSRTVIRTDTQYF
v_gene: TRBV4-2; d_gene: .; abundance: .; j_gene: TRBJ1-1; CDR3nt: TGTGCCAGCAGCCAAGCGGTCGGTGTTAACACTGAAGCTTTCTTT; CDR3aa: CASSQAVGVNTEAFF
v_gene: TRBV6-5; d_gene: .; abundance: .; j_gene: TRBJ1-2; CDR3nt: TGTGCCAGCAGTTACCCGGGGGACGGAGATAACTATGGCTACACCTTC; CDR3aa: CASSYPGDGDNYGYTF
v_gene: TRBV30; d_gene: .; abundance: once; j_gene: TRBJ1-1; CDR3nt: TGTGCCTGGAGAGGGGACACGAACACTGAAGCTTTCTTT; CDR3aa: CAWRGDTNTEAFF
v_gene: TRBV4-3; d_gene: .; abundance: .; j_gene: TRBJ1-1; CDR3nt: TGCGCCAGCAGCCCCCACCCCGGGGAGAACACTGAAGCTTTCTTT; CDR3aa: CASSPHPGENTEAFF
v_gene: TRBV10-3; d_gene: .; abundance: .; j_gene: TRBJ2-2; CDR3nt: TGTGCCATCAGTGAGGAACAGACAACCGGGGAGCTGTTTTTT; CDR3aa: CAISEEQTTGELFF
v_gene: TRBV7-2; d_gene: .; abundance: .; j_gene: TRBJ1-2; CDR3nt: TGTGCCAGCAGCTTAGGGGTCCTTAACTATGGCTACACCTTC; CDR3aa: CASSLGVLNYGYTF
v_gene: TRBV11-2; d_gene: TRBD1; abundance: once; j_gene: TRBJ1-3; CDR3nt: TGTGCCAGCAGCTTGGCGCCCGGGACAGGGGGAAACACCATATATTTT; CDR3aa: CASSLAPGTGGNTIYF
v_gene: TRBV6-6; d_gene: TRBD1; abundance: .; j_gene: TRBJ1-2; CDR3nt: TGTGCCAGCAGTACAGGGGCAACGGCTGGCTACACCTTC; CDR3aa: CASSTGATAGYTF
v_gene: TRBV10-3; d_gene: .; abundance: .; j_gene: TRBJ2-2; CDR3nt: TGTGCCGTTCAGGGAAGTGAGACCGGGGAGCTGTTTTTT; CDR3aa: CAVQGSETGELFF
v_gene: TRBV18; d_gene: TRBD1; abundance: .; j_gene: TRBJ1-4; CDR3nt: TGTGCCAGCTCAAGAAGCGGGACAGGACTGTTTTTT; CDR3aa: CASSRSGTGLFF
v_gene: TRBV30; d_gene: .; abundance: .; j_gene: TRBJ1-4; CDR3nt: TGTGCCTGGAGCATCAGGTTCTCTAATGAAAAACTGTTTTTT; CDR3aa: CAWSIRFSNEKLFF
v_gene: TRBV5-4; d_gene: .; abundance: .; j_gene: TRBJ1-2; CDR3nt: TGTGCCAGCGCGGAGGGTTTAGCTAACTATGGCTACACCTTC; CDR3aa: CASAEGLANYGYTF
v_gene: TRBV19; d_gene: .; abundance: .; j_gene: TRBJ1-2; CDR3nt: TGTGCCAGTAGTAAAAACCGGGACGGAACCTATGGCTACACCTTC; CDR3aa: CASSKNRDGTYGYTF
v_gene: TRBV9; d_gene: .; abundance: .; j_gene: TRBJ2-7; CDR3nt: TGTGCCAGCAGCGTAGGGCAAAGCTCAACCCCTTCTGAGGAGCAGTACTTC; CDR3aa: CASSVGQSSTPSEEQYF
v_gene: TRBV5-6; d_gene: TRBD1; abundance: .; j_gene: TRBJ2-7; CDR3nt: TGTGCCAGCAGCTCTTACAGGGGGCGGCTTTACGAGCAGTACTTC; CDR3aa: CASSSYRGRLYEQYF
v_gene: TRBV5-1; d_gene: .; abundance: .; j_gene: TRBJ1-1; CDR3nt: TGCGCCAGCAGCTTGTTTTGGGTGAACACTGAAGCTTTCTTT; CDR3aa: CASSLFWVNTEAFF
v_gene: TRBV4-1; d_gene: TRBD1; abundance: .; j_gene: TRBJ1-1; CDR3nt: TGCGCCAGCAGACGAGACTGGACAGGGTCTGAAGCTTTCTTT; CDR3aa: CASRRDWTGSEAFF
v_gene: TRBV5-1; d_gene: .; abundance: .; j_gene: TRBJ2-7; CDR3nt: TGCGCCAGCAGCTTGGGGGACATAACAGGGTACGAGCAGTACTTC; CDR3aa: CASSLGDITGYEQYF
v_gene: TRBV7-3; d_gene: TRBD1; abundance: .; j_gene: TRBJ2-1; CDR3nt: TGTGCCAGCAGCTTATTCGGACAGGAGACCTACAATGAGCAGTTCTTC; CDR3aa: CASSLFGQETYNEQFF
v_gene: TRBV19; d_gene: .; abundance: few; j_gene: TRBJ2-2; CDR3nt: TGTGCCAGTAATTTACCGCCGGAGTACGGGGAGCTGTTTTTT; CDR3aa: CASNLPPEYGELFF
v_gene: TRBV6-5; d_gene: TRBD1; abundance: .; j_gene: TRBJ1-4; CDR3nt: TGTGCCAGCAGTTACTCGGGACAGAAGAATGAAAAACTGTTTTTT; CDR3aa: CASSYSGQKNEKLFF
v_gene: TRBV6-1; d_gene: TRBD2; abundance: .; j_gene: TRBJ2-5; CDR3nt: TGTGCCAGCAGTGAAAAAGCGGGGGTCCAAGAGACCCAGTACTTC; CDR3aa: CASSEKAGVQETQYF
v_gene: TRBV6-1; d_gene: TRBD2; abundance: few; j_gene: TRBJ2-1; CDR3nt: TGTGCCAGCAGTGAATCTATAGCGGGGGGTACTAACAATGAGCAGTTCTTC; CDR3aa: CASSESIAGGTNNEQFF